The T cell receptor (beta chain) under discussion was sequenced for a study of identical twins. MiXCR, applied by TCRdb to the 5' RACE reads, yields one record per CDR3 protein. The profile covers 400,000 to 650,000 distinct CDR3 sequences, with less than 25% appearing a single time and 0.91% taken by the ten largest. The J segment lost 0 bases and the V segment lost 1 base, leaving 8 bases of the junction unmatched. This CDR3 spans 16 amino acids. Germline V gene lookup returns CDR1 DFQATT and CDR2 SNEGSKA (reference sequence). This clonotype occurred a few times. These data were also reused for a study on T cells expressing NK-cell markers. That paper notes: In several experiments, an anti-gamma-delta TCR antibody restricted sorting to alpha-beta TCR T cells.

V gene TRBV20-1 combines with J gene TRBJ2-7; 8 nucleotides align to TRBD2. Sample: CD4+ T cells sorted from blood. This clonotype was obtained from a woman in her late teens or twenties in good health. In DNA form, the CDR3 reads TGCAGTGCTAGAGGCAGCGGGGGCCAAATCTCCTACGAGCAGTACTTC. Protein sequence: CSARGSGGQISYEQYF.